The 29 T cell receptor beta chains below come from one sample, sequenced in a study of spatial heterogeneity in lung cancer. Stated time point: blood at routine non-recurrence follow-up after resection. Tumor, nontumor lung or frozen PBMC supplied whole RNA, sequenced without sorting. In TCRdb, the 5' RACE reads were re-called with MiXCR into one record per CDR3 protein. The table shows 45,000 to 65,000 distinct CDR3 sequences, with more than 6.5% occurring only once. The sequencing used PBMCs, collected at follow-up. The receptors shown here come from a female donor with early-stage non-small cell lung cancer.

This clonotype was seen many times. V and J are TRBV9 and TRBJ2-1; D perhaps matches TRBD2 (6 bases). V lost 4 bases, J lost 1 base, and 9 bases lay in between. The CDR3 runs 14 residues. From germline, CDR1 is SGDLS and CDR2 YYNGEE. The CDR3 coding sequence is TGTGCCAGCAGCCCGGGGACTTCCTACAATGAGCAGTTCTTC. It codes for CASSPGTSYNEQFF.

J is TRBJ2-5 and V is TRBV18; 7 bases agree with TRBD2. Germline trimming cut 4 bases from V and 5 bases from J; bases unmatched to any gene: 4. There are 13 residues in the CDR3. CDR1 and CDR2 (germline): KGHSH, LQKENI. The CDR3 DNA follows: TGTGCCAGCTCACGGGAGGGATTCGAGACCCAGTACTTC. It yields the protein CASSREGFETQYF.

Ten or more counts support this clonotype. The chain recombines TRBV20-1 with TRBJ1-1, with a possible D match to TRBD1 (6 bases). Germline values: CDR1 DFQATT, CDR2 SNEGSKA (reference sequence). V was trimmed by 5 bases and J by 1 base, leaving 11 bases between them. The CDR3 loop spans 13 amino acids. The chain's CDR3 is CSARGAGNTEAFF. DNA for the CDR3: TGCAGTGCTCGGGGGGCGGGGAACACTGAAGCTTTCTTT.

The chain uses TRBV5-3 and TRBJ2-1, with D possibly being TRBD1 or TRBD2 (6 bases each). TRBV5-3 qualifies as an ORF whose function is uncertain. The CDR3 length is 17 residues. The ends were cut back, 1 base at V and 7 bases at J, with 21 bases in the middle. The CDR3 DNA reads as TGTGCCAGAAGCTTGAAATGTACGGGGGCCCCAAGGAATGAGCAGTTCTTC. Translated, it gives CARSLKCTGAPRNEQFF.

This clonotype was seen many times. The V call is TRBV2, the J call TRBJ1-1, with D possibly matching TRBD1 (5 bases). V was pared by 4 bases and J by 5 bases, with 11 bases between. Germline V gene data show CDR1 as SNHLY and CDR2 as FYNNEI. CDR3 size: 13 residues. CDR3 nucleotides: TGTGCCAGCAGTGGGCAAGGGGTGACTGAAGCTTTCTTT. Amino acid sequence: CASSGQGVTEAFF.

The J gene is TRBJ2-7, the V gene TRBV20-1; perhaps TRBD2 as D (5 bases). The CDR3 totals 13 residues. The V and J ends lost 1 base and 1 base respectively, with 8 bases between them. Germline V gene sequence: CDR1 DFQATT, CDR2 SNEGSKA (reference sequence). CDR3 in amino acids: CSARARTSYEQYF. DNA of the CDR3: TGCAGTGCTAGAGCTCGGACTTCCTACGAGCAGTACTTC.

This clonotype appeared a few times. CDR3 sequence reads: CASSVGQGREYGYTF. DNA for the CDR3: TGTGCCAGCAGCGTAGGGCAGGGGAGAGAGTATGGCTACACCTTC. V and J are TRBV9 and TRBJ1-2; a weak D match, TRBD1 (6 bases). Germline loops: CDR1 SGDLS, CDR2 YYNGEE. Trimming took 0 bases from V and 5 from J, leaving 14 bases between them. The CDR3 length is 15 residues.

The sample holds a few counts of this clonotype. One end of the junction varies from germline; a read error may be responsible. The chain joins TRBV5-1 to TRBJ2-1; TRBD2 agrees at 12 bases. This CDR3 has 20 residues. The V gene's germline CDR1 is SGHRS and CDR2 YFSETQ. The CDR3 is CASSLMTSGGLRSSYNEQFF. For the CDR3, the DNA is TGTGCCAGCAGCTTGATGACTAGCGGGGGCCTAAGGAGCTCCTACAATGAGCAGTTCTTC. The full variable domain, completed using reference TRBV5-1 and TRBJ2-1, is KAGVTQTPRYLIKTRGQQVTLSCSPISGHRSVSWYQQTPGQGLQFLFEYFSETQRNKGNFPGRFSGRQFSNSRSEMNVSTLELGDSALYLCASSLMTSGGLRSSYNEQFFGPGTRLTVL.

The chain joins TRBV18 to TRBJ1-3; D is perhaps TRBD1 (6 bases). V lost 3 bases and J 1 base, leaving 7 bases between the germline ends. The CDR3 length is 14 residues. From germline, CDR1 is KGHSH and CDR2 LQKENI. CDR3 residues: CASSPGQSGNTIYF. CDR3 DNA sequence: TGTGCCAGCTCACCTGGACAGTCTGGAAACACCATATATTTT. The entire variable domain, with the rest obtained from reference TRBV18 and TRBJ1-3, is as follows: NAGVMQNPRHLVRRRGQEARLRCSPMKGHSHVYWYRQLPEEGLKFMVYLQKENIIDESGMPKERFSAEFPKEGPSILRIQQVVRGDSAAYFCASSPGQSGNTIYFGEGSWLTVV.

This clonotype has at least ten counts. V gene TRBV29-1 combines with J gene TRBJ1-6; D call uncertain. Germline CDR1 and CDR2: SQVTM and ANQGSEA. This CDR3 contains 11 residues. With 4 bases removed from V and 13 bases from J, the gap between germline ends came to 11 bases. The CDR3 reads CSVGESSPLHF. Here the CDR3 DNA reads TGCAGCGTTGGGGAGTCAAGTCCCCTCCACTTT.

At least ten counts were recorded for this clonotype. The chain joins TRBV20-1 to TRBJ1-4; D is possibly TRBD1 (5 bases). Trimming shortened V by 0 bases and J by 8 bases, and 10 bases separated the two germline ends. The germline CDR1 and CDR2 sequences are DFQATT and SNEGSKA (reference sequence). The CDR3 is 13 residues long. CDR3 bases: TGCAGTGCTAGAGATGCAGGGAGGGAAAAACTGTTTTTT. Encoded protein: CSARDAGREKLFF.

The chain carries TRBV15 and TRBJ1-2, with 10 bases identical to TRBD1. The V gene's germline CDR1 is LNHNV and CDR2 YYDKDF (reference sequence). The CDR3 extends over 15 amino acids. V was pared by 1 base and J by 4 bases, with 3 bases of the junction left unmatched. The CDR3 spells CATSRGTGGTYGYTF. As DNA, the CDR3 is TGTGCCACCAGCAGAGGGACAGGGGGGACCTATGGCTACACCTTC.

The chain's CDR3 is CASSYTESYNEQFF. The DNA for the CDR3 is TGTGCCAGCAGTTACACGGAATCCTACAATGAGCAGTTCTTC. V usage is TRBV6-2 or TRBV6-3 and J usage is TRBJ2-1, with no clear D. This CDR3 is built from 14 residues. Germline V gives CDR1 MNHEY, CDR2 SVGEGT. The V gene lost 2 bases and the J gene lost 1 base, with 6 bases spanning the gap.

This sequence joins TRBV20-1 and TRBJ2-3; 9 positions agree with TRBD2. In germline, CDR1 is DFQATT, CDR2 SNEGSKA (reference sequence). This CDR3 comprises 15 residues. Trimming removed 0 bases from V and 1 base from J; junction bases left unmatched: 2. The CDR3 DNA sequence: TGCAGTGCTAGAGATCGGACTAGCGGCACAGATACGCAGTATTTT. It codes for CSARDRTSGTDTQYF.

Many counts were recorded for this clonotype. V is TRBV7-9 and J is TRBJ1-5; D not resolved. The V gene's germline CDR1 is SEHNR and CDR2 FQNEAQ (reference sequence). This CDR3 is 12 amino acids long. The V and J ends lost 8 bases and 1 base respectively, with 6 bases between them. The CDR3, as DNA: TGTGCCAGCGGCCTGAGCAATCAGCCCCAGCATTTT. Residues: CASGLSNQPQHF.

This clonotype was seen a handful of times. The chain is built from TRBV29-1 and TRBJ2-7; D not certain. Per the germline V gene, CDR1 is SQVTM and CDR2 is ANQGSEA. V was cut by 6 bases and J by 6 bases, with 24 bases left in between. The CDR3 contains 15 residues. The CDR3 region has the DNA TGCAGCGTCCTACCGCTTATCCCCCTAAACGGCGAGCAGTACTTC. Protein product: CSVLPLIPLNGEQYF.

This clonotype was recorded at least ten times. Written as DNA, the CDR3 is TGTGCCAGCAGTTTGGAAAGGGTTCATGGCTACACCTTC. Translated: CASSLERVHGYTF. V and J are TRBV6-6 and TRBJ1-2, with D unresolved. V was clipped by 4 bases and J by 6 bases, with 12 bases between them. CDR1 and CDR2 from the germline V gene are MNHNY and SVGAGI (reference sequence). The CDR3 extends over 13 amino acids.

The J gene is TRBJ2-5, the V gene TRBV5-6; 12 bases fit TRBD2. With V trimmed by 4 bases and J by 2 bases, 6 bases remained unmatched. Germline CDR1 and CDR2: SGHDT and YYEEEE. This CDR3 contains 16 residues. CDR3 nucleotides: TGTGCCAGCAGCCCTACTAGCGGGGGGAAGCAAGAGACCCAGTACTTC. Protein product: CASSPTSGGKQETQYF.

This clonotype was detected many times. The V gene is TRBV3-1, the J gene TRBJ2-3; D remains ambiguous. Germline CDR1 reads LGHDT; CDR2 reads YNNKEL (reference sequence). The CDR3 runs to 15 residues. V lost 0 bases, J lost 2 bases, and 9 bases lay in between. The CDR3 is CASSQELLPTDTQYF. The CDR3, as DNA: TGTGCCAGCAGCCAAGAGCTGCTTCCCACAGATACGCAGTATTTT.

This clonotype was counted ten times or more. The chain has TRBV21-1 and TRBJ1-5; the table's D call, TRBD1, was not checked against the DNA. TRBV21-1 is a pseudogene segment. The CDR3 is made up of 15 amino acids. CDR3: CASKSGRDSNQPQHF. DNA of the CDR3: TGTGCCAGCAAAAGTGGCAGGGATAGCAATCAGCCCCAGCATTTT.

At least ten counts were recorded for this clonotype. V gene TRBV5-6 combines with J gene TRBJ1-1, with no clear D. The CDR3 length is 15 residues. CDR1 and CDR2 from the germline V gene are SGHDT and YYEEEE. V was cut by 4 bases and J by 2 bases, with 15 bases left in between. The CDR3 DNA is TGTGCCAGCAGCCTCCCGGGCCCCGATAACACTGAAGCTTTCTTT. Translated, it gives CASSLPGPDNTEAFF.

This clonotype was seen repeatedly, ten times or more. CDR3 coding DNA: TGTGCCAGCAGCCCTAGCGGGACACAAGAGACCCAGTACTTC. This gives the protein CASSPSGTQETQYF. This chain connects TRBV3-1 to TRBJ2-5, with 9 bases identical to TRBD2. The junction had 2 bases not matched to a gene; V was cut back by 4 bases and J by 2 bases. Per the germline V gene, CDR1 is LGHDT and CDR2 is YNNKEL (reference sequence). The CDR3 spans 14 residues.

This clonotype turned up a few times. The genes are TRBV20-1 and TRBJ2-7, with 8 bases matching TRBD2. The CDR3 has 14 residues. Per the germline V gene, CDR1 is DFQATT and CDR2 is SNEGSKA (reference sequence). Trimming at V came to 6 bases and at J to 5 bases, leaving 12 bases not matched to a gene. CDR3 coding DNA: TGCAGTGCAGCCGGGACTAGGGATGACGACGAGCAGTACTTC. This codes for CSAAGTRDDDEQYF.

This clonotype was counted ten times or more. The V gene is TRBV5-6, the J gene TRBJ2-1, with D maybe TRBD1 (5 bases). The length of the CDR3 is 13 residues. CDR1 is SGHDT, CDR2 YYEEEE, per germline. V was cut by 7 bases and J by 4 bases, with 12 bases left in between. The CDR3 DNA follows: TGTGCCAGCGGGGCAGCTCTATACAATGAGCAGTTCTTC. This gives the protein CASGAALYNEQFF.

This chain joins TRBV4-3 and TRBJ2-1; possible D gene TRBD2, 5 bases. V lost 0 bases and J lost 0, with 12 bases in between. CDR1 is LGHNA and CDR2 is YSLEER in the germline V gene. The CDR3 contains 17 residues. The CDR3 protein is CASSQDLTISSYNEQFF. CDR3 coding DNA: TGCGCCAGCAGCCAAGATCTGACTATTAGCTCCTACAATGAGCAGTTCTTC.

This clonotype was seen at least ten times. This rearrangement joins TRBV5-1 to TRBJ2-3; TRBD2 matches at 9 bases. CDR1 SGHRS and CDR2 YFSETQ come from the germline V gene. V trimming: 0 bases; J trimming: 4 bases; junction bases outside the gene matches: 15. The CDR3 runs to 19 residues. CDR3 coding DNA: TGCGCCAGCAGCTTGGCAAATGGAGCGGGGGGCCCCTCTTCAGATACGCAGTATTTT. It specifies CASSLANGAGGPSSDTQYF.

This clonotype was seen at least ten times. The chain combines TRBV20-1 with TRBJ2-5, with D perhaps given as TRBD1 or TRBD2 (7 bases each). Trimming removed 6 bases from V and 2 bases from J, with 16 bases in between. CDR3 size: 14 residues. Germline CDR1 reads DFQATT; CDR2 reads SNEGSKA (reference sequence). The CDR3 spells CSAPRGGLQETQYF. CDR3 in DNA: TGCAGTGCCCCCAGGGGGGGCTTGCAAGAGACCCAGTACTTC.

This clonotype was detected a few times. This chain uses TRBV6-5 with TRBJ2-1; tentative D call: TRBD1 (5 bases). The germline CDR1 and CDR2 sequences are MNHEY and SVGAGI. The CDR3 spans 16 residues. Trimming cost V 6 bases and J 4 bases, with 19 bases left between them. The CDR3 spells CASRELQGSHYNEQFF. Written as DNA, the CDR3 is TGTGCCAGCAGGGAACTTCAGGGTTCCCATTACAATGAGCAGTTCTTC.

This clonotype qualifies as medium-sized (0.01 to 0.1%). The chain carries TRBV6-6 and TRBJ2-6, with unresolved D. This CDR3 has 14 residues. The V and J ends lost 2 bases and 1 base respectively, with 3 bases between them. CDR1 MNHNY and CDR2 SVGAGI come from the germline V gene (reference sequence). The CDR3 is CASSYGSGANVLTF. The CDR3 region has the DNA TGTGCCAGCAGTTACGGGTCTGGGGCCAACGTCCTGACTTTC.